This TCR beta chain was documented in a study of OX40 agonist ivuxolimab in advanced cancers. Background on the study: One patient with hepatocellular carcinoma and two with cutaneous melanoma, three in all, had partial responses.

The study's findings and limits: The expanded peripheral T cells' antigen specificity was not determined. Clones of CD4+ and CD8+ blood T cells grew by week 6 at doses of 0.1 to 3.0 mg/kg.

Exclusion of a patient followed from autoimmune disease history or systemic immunosuppression. TCRdb's copy holds only in-frame clones and misses some; the assay was immunoSEQ multiplex PCR. Found here are 62,000 or so clones, 86% of them singletons; the top ten hold 2% to 2.5%. Note on this clone: No antigen is known for it.

The CDR3 has 14 amino acids. V dropped 6 bases and J dropped 3 bases, with 13 bases sitting between them. The germline gives CDR1 LNHDA, CDR2 SQIVND (reference sequence). The receptor was derived from an adult with an advanced solid tumor such as melanoma, head and neck, liver or kidney cancer. V and J are TRBV19 and TRBJ2-3, with a weak D call TRBD2 (6 bases). The sequencing here drew on CD4+ or CD8+ T cells sorted from blood, taken in a trial of the OX40 agonist ivuxolimab. Here the CDR3 reads CASRRGLNTDTQYF. In nucleotides, the CDR3 is TGTGCCAGTAGGCGGGGACTTAATACAGATACGCAGTATTTT.